The T cell receptor (beta chain) under discussion was sequenced for a study of cytomegalovirus exposure and HLA in healthy donors. Trimming took off 0 bases at V and 6 bases at J, with 8 bases between the two ends. CDR3 length: 13 residues. Germline V CDR1 and CDR2: KGHSY, FQNENV. Primers included in the PCR were 60 Vbeta and 13 Jbeta primers. Original data processing: Counted up in a later analysis, unique TCR beta chains came to some 72 million, with 9.5 million to 13 million shared. The data were produced by immunoSEQ multiplex PCR, yet TCRdb's version contains in-frame clones alone and is incomplete. The V and J calls and clone size were taken over from that table, and D and trimming were inferred from the DNA. The sample includes hundreds of thousands of clones, over 80% seen only once; the top ten take roughly 0.75%.

This chain joins TRBV16 and TRBJ1-2; D unclear. The TCR originated in a boy between 2 and 10 years old in good health and CMV-seronegative. Sequencing input: PBMCs. CDR3 amino acids: CASSQSTVDGYTF. The DNA of the CDR3 is TGTGCCAGCAGCCAATCCACAGTGGATGGCTACACCTTC.